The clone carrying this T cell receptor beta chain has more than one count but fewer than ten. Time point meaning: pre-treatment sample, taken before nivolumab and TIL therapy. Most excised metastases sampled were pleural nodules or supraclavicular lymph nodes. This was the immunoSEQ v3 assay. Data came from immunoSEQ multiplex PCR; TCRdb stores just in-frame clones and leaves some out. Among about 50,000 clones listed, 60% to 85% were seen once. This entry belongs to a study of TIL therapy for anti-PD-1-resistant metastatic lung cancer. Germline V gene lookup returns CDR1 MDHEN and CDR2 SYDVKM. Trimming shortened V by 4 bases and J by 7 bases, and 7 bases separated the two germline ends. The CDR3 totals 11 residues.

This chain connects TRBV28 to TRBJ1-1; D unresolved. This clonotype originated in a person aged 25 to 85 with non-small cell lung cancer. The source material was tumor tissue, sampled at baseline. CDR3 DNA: TGTGCCAGCAGTTCCCCAGTTGAAGCTTTCTTT. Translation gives CASSSPVEAFF.